This TCR beta chain stems from a study of shared clonotypes between healthy human individuals. Study outcomes and limitations: Clonotype sharing among donors, it was expected, would be affected by sequencing depth.

This CDR3 spans 15 amino acids. CDR1 is SGHVS and CDR2 is FQNEAQ in the germline V gene. Trimming pared 5 bases from V and 0 bases from J, leaving 14 bases between. The study separated CD4+ cells into CD45RA+ naive and CD45RA-negative memory subsets. Original processing methods: Junction-only sequences without quality scores were provided by ImmunoSEQ, so filtering was different. Here immunoSEQ multiplex PCR was the method, and the copy in TCRdb shows in-frame clones only, minus some. The V and J calls and clone size were taken over from that table, and D and trimming were inferred from the DNA. This sample has 1,500,000 or so clones; approximately 96% occur once, and the top ten carry over 1%. Regarding this clone: Its specificity is unknown.

The chain links TRBV7-8 to TRBJ2-7, with D possibly TRBD2 on 5 matching bases. The sequence came from a man younger than 40 in good health. Sequencing was performed on naive CD4+ T cells sorted from blood. Specified subset: CD45RA+ positively selected. The CDR3 spells CASSRSGLRSYEQYF. DNA of the CDR3: TGTGCCAGCAGCCGTTCTGGACTTCGCTCCTACGAGCAGTACTTC.